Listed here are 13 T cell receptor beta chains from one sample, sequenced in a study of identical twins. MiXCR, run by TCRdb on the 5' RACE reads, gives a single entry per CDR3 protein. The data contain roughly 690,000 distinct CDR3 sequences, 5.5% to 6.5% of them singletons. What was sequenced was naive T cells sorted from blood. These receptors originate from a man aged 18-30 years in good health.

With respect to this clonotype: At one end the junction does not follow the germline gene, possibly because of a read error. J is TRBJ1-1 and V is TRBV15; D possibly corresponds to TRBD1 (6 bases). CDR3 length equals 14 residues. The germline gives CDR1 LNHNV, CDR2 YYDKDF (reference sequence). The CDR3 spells CATGRGTLNTEAFF. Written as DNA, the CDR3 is TGTGCCACCGGCAGAGGGACACTGAACACTGAAGCTTTCTTT.

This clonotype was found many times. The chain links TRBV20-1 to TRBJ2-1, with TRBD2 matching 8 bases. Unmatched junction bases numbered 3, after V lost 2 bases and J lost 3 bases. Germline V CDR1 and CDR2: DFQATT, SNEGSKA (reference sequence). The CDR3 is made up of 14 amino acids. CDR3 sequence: CSARPSGYYNEQFF. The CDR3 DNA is TGCAGTGCTAGACCTAGCGGGTACTACAATGAGCAGTTCTTC.

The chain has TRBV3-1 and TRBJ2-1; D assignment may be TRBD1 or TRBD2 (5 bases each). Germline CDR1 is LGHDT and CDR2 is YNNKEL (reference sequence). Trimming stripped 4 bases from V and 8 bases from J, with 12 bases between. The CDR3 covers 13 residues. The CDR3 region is CASSPPSRDEQFF. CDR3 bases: TGTGCCAGCAGCCCGCCTAGCAGGGATGAGCAGTTCTTC.

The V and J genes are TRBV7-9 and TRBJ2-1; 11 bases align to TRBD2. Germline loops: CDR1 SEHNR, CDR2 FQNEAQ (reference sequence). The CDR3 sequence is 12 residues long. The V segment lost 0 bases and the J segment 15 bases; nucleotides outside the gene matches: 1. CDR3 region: CASSLAGTSGFF. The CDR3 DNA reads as TGTGCCAGCAGCTTAGCCGGGACTAGCGGGTTCTTC.

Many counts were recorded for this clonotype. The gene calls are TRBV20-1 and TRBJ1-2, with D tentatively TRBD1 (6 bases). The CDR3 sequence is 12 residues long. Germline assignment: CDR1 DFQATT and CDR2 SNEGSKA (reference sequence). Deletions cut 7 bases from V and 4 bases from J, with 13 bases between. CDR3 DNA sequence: TGCAGTGTGGGGGCTGGGACCTATGGCTACACCTTC. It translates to CSVGAGTYGYTF.

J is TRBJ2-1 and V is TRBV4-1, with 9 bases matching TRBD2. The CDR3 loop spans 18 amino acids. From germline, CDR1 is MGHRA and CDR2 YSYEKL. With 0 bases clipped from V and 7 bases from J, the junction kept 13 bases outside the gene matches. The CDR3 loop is CASSQDLVSGSRANEQFF. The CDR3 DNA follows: TGCGCCAGCAGCCAAGATTTGGTTAGCGGGAGCCGTGCGAATGAGCAGTTCTTC.

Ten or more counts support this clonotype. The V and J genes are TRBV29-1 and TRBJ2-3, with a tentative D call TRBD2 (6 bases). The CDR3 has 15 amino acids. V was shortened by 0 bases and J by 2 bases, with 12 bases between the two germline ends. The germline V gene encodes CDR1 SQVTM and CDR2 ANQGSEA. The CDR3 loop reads CSVEDLAGITDTQYF. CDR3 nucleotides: TGCAGCGTTGAAGATCTTGCGGGAATCACAGATACGCAGTATTTT.

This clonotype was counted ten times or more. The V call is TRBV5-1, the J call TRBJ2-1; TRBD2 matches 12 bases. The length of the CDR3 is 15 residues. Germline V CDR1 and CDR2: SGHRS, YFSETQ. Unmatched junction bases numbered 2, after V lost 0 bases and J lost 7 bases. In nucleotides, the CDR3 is TGCGCCAGCAGCTTGGGACTAGCGGGGGAGAATGAGCAGTTCTTC. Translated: CASSLGLAGENEQFF.

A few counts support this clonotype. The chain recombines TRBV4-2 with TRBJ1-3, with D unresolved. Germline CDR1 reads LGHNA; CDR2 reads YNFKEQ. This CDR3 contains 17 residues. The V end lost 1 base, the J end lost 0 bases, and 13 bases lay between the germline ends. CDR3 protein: CASSQGFILSSGNTIYF. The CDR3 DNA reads TGTGCCAGCAGCCAAGGGTTTATCCTCAGCTCTGGAAACACCATATATTTT.

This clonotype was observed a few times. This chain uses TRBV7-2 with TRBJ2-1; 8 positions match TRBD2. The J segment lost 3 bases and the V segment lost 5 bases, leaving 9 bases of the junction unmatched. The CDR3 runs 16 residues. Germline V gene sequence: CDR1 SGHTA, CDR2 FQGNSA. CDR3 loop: CASSPRRAGDYNEQFF. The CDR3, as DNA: TGTGCCAGCAGCCCCAGGCGAGCGGGGGACTACAATGAGCAGTTCTTC.

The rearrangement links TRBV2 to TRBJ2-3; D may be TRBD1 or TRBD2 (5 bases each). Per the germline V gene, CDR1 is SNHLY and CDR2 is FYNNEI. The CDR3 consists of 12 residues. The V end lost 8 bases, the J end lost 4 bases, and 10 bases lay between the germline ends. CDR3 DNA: TGTGCCAGCTTGGGACGGTCAGATACGCAGTATTTT. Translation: CASLGRSDTQYF.

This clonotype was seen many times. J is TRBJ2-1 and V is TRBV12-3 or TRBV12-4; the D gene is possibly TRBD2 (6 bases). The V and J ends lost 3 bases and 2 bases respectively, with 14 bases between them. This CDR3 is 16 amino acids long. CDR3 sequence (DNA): TGTGCCAGCAGTTTGAGGTTAGCGGAGACCTACAATGAGCAGTTCTTC. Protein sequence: CASSLRLAETYNEQFF.

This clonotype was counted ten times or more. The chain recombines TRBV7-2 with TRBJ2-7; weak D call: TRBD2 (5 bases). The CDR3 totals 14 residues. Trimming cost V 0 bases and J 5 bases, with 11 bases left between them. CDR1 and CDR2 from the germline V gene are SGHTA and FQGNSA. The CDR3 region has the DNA TGTGCCAGCAGCTTAGCAGGGAGTCGAAACGAGCAGTACTTC. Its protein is CASSLAGSRNEQYF.